This T cell receptor (beta chain) was sequenced in a study of CD8 T cells in ankylosing spondylitis listed by TCRdb under 2017. Concerning the study at large: T cell receptor beta repertoires were profiled in healthy donors and ankylosing spondylitis patients so that disease-linked TCR variants could be found. The full study cohort comprised around 23 ankylosing spondylitis patients and approximately 100 healthy donors. Samples of peripheral blood were taken, and for ankylosing spondylitis patients, synovial fluid was collected as well.

The listed sequencing device is Illumina HiSeq 2500. Quantitative 5'-RACE with molecular barcodes was used to prepare TCR beta libraries. As for the original processing: Disease-linked TCR variants were identified with a new computational method built on a probabilistic model of VDJ rearrangement. The public reads were run again by TCRdb, first through fastp at Q25 and then through MiXCR, and only productive beta chains were kept. One record per CDR3 amino acid sequence lists the most common genes and DNA. The V and J calls and clone size are TCRdb's, not the authors'. The sample table holds 250,000 to 400,000 distinct CDR3 sequences, of which around a tenth were seen once. Roughly a tenth of the sample is taken by the ten largest. V gives up 6 bases and J gives up 5 bases, and the segment between their germline ends measures 19 bases. The germline V gene sets CDR1 to MNHEY and CDR2 to SVGEGT. Measured from the cysteine to the phenylalanine, the CDR3 is 15 residues long. The sequence is cut down to CDR3 DNA, 45 bases in frame from base 1.

In the case of this clonotype: Its antigen remains unidentified. Per-base quality was not reported, and no clone a single base away is much larger than it.

Broader findings and caveats from the paper: In peripheral blood, the disease-linked clones were found at relatively low frequencies and had a CD8+ phenotype. Some motif variants had previously been reported in the synovial fluid and blood of reactive arthritis patients, which suggests shared mechanisms of disease initiation. The disease-linked clones were reported to be significantly enriched in matched synovial fluid samples from ankylosing spondylitis patients. A TCR beta motif of about 8 highly homologous amino acid variants appeared characteristic of blood from ankylosing spondylitis patients.

The sample comprised blood, either unsorted or a sorted T cell fraction (not recorded which). Recombination joined TRBV6-2 or TRBV6-3 with TRBJ1-1; TRBD1 is a weak D gene call, 6 bases matching. This sequence was found in a female donor with ankylosing spondylitis or in good health (not recorded which). CDR3 loop: CASSFSRGGRTEAFF. The DNA sequence is given as TGTGCCAGCAGCTTCTCCCGCGGGGGCAGGACTGAAGCTTTCTTT.